This T cell receptor beta chain emerged from a study of OX40 agonist ivuxolimab in advanced cancers. Describing the broader study: The costimulatory receptor OX40 (CD134) was targeted by ivuxolimab, a fully human IgG2 agonistic monoclonal antibody. Intravenous ivuxolimab was administered to patients every 2 weeks at six dose levels: 0.01, 0.1, 0.3, 1.5, 3 and 10 mg/kg. Among the roughly 52 dose-escalation patients, around 19 had hepatocellular carcinoma, some 15 melanoma, 9 renal cell carcinoma and 9 head and neck cancer. A male proportion of about 79% and a mean age of about 60 years, ranging from about 23 to 90, were recorded for the dose-escalation cohort. Prior anti-PD-1, anti-PD-L1 or anti-CTLA-4 therapy was permitted, and checkpoint inhibitors had been received by roughly 40% of dose-escalation patients. Partial responses occurred in three dose-escalation patients: two with cutaneous melanoma and one with hepatocellular carcinoma. The purpose of peripheral TCRbeta sequencing was to test whether ivuxolimab changed TCR sequence diversity and led to clonal T-cell expansion. The paper describes the monotherapy dose-escalation part (N = 52 patients) of the phase I trial of ivuxolimab. Study-level results and caveats: In the 0.1-3.0 mg/kg groups, partial responders had among the lowest normalized peripheral clonal expansion, particularly in CD8+ T cells. After ivuxolimab, more expanded clones were found on average in CD8+ T cells than in CD4+ T cells. Antigen specificity was not determined for the clonally expanded peripheral T cells. Low levels of normalized T-cell clonal expansion were also seen in some nonresponding patients. Clonal expansion of both CD4+ and CD8+ blood T cells was observed from baseline to week 6 at doses 0.1 to 3.0 mg/kg.

This clone was observed a few times. The antigen it binds to is not known. No base-level quality is on record; no much larger clone is a single base apart. Genomic DNA was isolated from the sorted cells so that the TCRbeta CDR3 region could be sequenced. TCRbeta CDR3 regions were sequenced using the immunoSEQ Assay. Entries here come from immuneACCESS through TCRdb and include only in-frame sequences with V and J called. Some clones fail to appear in such tables; in the studies checked, an unresolved V gene covers under half of the shortfall, and the cause of the remainder is unknown. For this sample there are fewer than 45,000 clones; around 70% appear just once. Clones ranked in the top ten supply around 21% of the sample. The trial excluded patients who had a history of autoimmune disease or who were on systemic immunosuppression. Peripheral blood for TCR sequencing was drawn from every dose cohort at baseline, at cycle 4 day 1 and at cycle 7 day 1. Samples were obtained from an open-label, multicenter, first-in-human phase I dose-escalation trial of ivuxolimab. The trial enrolled adults with locally advanced or metastatic head and neck squamous cell, hepatocellular, melanoma or renal cell carcinoma. Before TCR sequencing, CD4+ T cells and CD8+ T cells were sorted from peripheral blood as separate populations.

V and J lose 7 bases and 4 bases, and a span of 12 bases separates them. The CDR3 holds 13 amino acids from the cysteine to the phenylalanine. Only the CDR3 DNA stays, 39 bases, in frame from base 1. Sequences SGHRS (CDR1) and YFSETQ (CDR2) are obtained from the germline V gene. The sample consisted of CD4+ or CD8+ T cells sorted from blood, taken in a trial of the OX40 agonist ivuxolimab. The TCR comes from an adult with an advanced solid tumor such as melanoma, head and neck, liver or kidney cancer. The V and J genes are TRBV5-1 and TRBJ1-3; there is no confident call for the D gene. The sequenced DNA: TGCGCCAGCCGGGTGGAAGGGGGAAACACCATATATTTT. This gives the protein CASRVEGGNTIYF.